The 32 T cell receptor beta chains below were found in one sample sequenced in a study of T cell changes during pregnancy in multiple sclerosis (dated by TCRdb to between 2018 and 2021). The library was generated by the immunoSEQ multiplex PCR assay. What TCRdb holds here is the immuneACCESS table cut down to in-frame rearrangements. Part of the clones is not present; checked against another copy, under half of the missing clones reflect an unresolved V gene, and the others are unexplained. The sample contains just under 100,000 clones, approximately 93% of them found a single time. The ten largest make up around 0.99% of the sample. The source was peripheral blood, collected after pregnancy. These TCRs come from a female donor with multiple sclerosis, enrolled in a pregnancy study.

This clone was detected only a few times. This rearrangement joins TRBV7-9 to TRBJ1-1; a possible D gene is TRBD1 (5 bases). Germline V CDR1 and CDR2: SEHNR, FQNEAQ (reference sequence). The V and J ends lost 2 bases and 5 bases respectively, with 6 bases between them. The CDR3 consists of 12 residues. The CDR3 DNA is TGTGCCAGCAGCTTATCAGGGACTGAAGCTTTCTTT. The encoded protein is CASSLSGTEAFF.

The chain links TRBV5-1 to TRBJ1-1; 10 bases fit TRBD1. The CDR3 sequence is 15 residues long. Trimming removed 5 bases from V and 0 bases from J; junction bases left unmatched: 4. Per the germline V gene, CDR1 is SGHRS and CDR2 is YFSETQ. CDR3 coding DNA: TGCGCCAGCAGGACAGGGGGCCCTCTGAACACTGAAGCTTTCTTT. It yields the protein CASRTGGPLNTEAFF.

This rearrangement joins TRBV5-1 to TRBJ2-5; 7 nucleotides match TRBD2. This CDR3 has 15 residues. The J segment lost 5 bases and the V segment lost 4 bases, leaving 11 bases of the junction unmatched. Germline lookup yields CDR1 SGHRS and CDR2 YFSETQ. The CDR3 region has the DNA TGCGCCAGCAGCGAAGGTAGCGGGTACGGGGAGACCCAGTACTTC. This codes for CASSEGSGYGETQYF. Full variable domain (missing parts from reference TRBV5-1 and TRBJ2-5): KAGVTQTPRYLIKTRGQQVTLSCSPISGHRSVSWYQQTPGQGLQFLFEYFSETQRNKGNFPGRFSGRQFSNSRSEMNVSTLELGDSALYLCASSEGSGYGETQYFGPGTRLLVL.

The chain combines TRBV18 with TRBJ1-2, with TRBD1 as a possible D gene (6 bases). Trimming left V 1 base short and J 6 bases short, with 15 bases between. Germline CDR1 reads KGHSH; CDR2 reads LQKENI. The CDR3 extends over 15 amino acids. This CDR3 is CASSPQRGGRNGYTF. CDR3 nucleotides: TGTGCCAGCTCACCACAACGGGGGGGGCGGAATGGCTACACCTTC.

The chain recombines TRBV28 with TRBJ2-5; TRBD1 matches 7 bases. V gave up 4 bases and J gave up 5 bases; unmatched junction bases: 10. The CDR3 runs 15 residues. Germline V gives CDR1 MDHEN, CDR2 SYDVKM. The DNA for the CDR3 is TGTGCCAGCAGTTCTCCCTGGACAGGTTCTGAGACCCAGTACTTC. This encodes CASSSPWTGSETQYF. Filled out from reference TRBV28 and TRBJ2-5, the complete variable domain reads DVKVTQSSRYLVKRTGEKVFLECVQDMDHENMFWYRQDPGLGLRLIYFSYDVKMKEKGDIPEGYSVSREKKERFSLILESASTNQTSMYLCASSSPWTGSETQYFGPGTRLLVL.

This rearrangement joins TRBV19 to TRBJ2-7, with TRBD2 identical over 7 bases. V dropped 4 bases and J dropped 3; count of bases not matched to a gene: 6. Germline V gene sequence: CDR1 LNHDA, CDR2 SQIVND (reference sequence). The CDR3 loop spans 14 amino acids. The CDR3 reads CASSSGRFSYEQYF. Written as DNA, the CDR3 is TGTGCCAGTAGTAGCGGGAGATTCAGCTACGAGCAGTACTTC.

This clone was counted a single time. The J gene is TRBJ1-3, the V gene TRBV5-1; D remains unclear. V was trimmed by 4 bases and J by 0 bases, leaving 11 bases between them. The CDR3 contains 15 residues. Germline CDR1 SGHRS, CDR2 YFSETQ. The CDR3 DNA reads TGCGCCAGCAGCCTACGTAGCACCTCTGGAAACACCATATATTTT. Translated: CASSLRSTSGNTIYF.

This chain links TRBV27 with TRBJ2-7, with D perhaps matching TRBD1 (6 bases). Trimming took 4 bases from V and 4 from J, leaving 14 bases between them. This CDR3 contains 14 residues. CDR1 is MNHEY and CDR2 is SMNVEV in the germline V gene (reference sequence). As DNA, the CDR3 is TGTGCCAGCAGTTCGGATCAGGGGTTATACGAGCAGTACTTC. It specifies CASSSDQGLYEQYF.

This chain's CDR3 is CAISESRGQGVGGGHTIYF. CDR3 nucleotides: TGTGCCATCAGTGAGTCTAGAGGACAGGGGGTCGGCGGCGGACACACCATATATTTT. The chain recombines TRBV10-3 with TRBJ1-3, with 10 nucleotides matching TRBD1. The CDR3 extends over 19 amino acids. Looked up from germline, CDR1 is ENHRY and CDR2 is SYGVKD. With V trimmed by 0 bases and J by 8 bases, 16 bases remained unmatched.

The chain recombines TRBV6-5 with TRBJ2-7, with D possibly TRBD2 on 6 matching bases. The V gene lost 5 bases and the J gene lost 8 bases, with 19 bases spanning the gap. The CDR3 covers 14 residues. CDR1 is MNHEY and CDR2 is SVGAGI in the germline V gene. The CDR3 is CASSVTGTALQQYF. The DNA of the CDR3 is TGTGCCAGCAGTGTCACCGGGACTGCCCTCCAGCAGTACTTC.

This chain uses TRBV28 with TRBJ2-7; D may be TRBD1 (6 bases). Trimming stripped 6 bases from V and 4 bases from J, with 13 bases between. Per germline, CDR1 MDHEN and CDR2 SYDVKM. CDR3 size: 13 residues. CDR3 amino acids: CASSYGTSYEQYF. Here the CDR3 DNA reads TGTGCCAGCAGCTACGGGACATCGTACGAGCAGTACTTC.

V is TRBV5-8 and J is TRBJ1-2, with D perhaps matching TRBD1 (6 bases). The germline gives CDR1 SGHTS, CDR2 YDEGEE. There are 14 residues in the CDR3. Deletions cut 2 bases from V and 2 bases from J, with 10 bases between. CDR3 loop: CASSFVQGNYGYTF. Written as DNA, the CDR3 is TGTGCCAGCAGCTTTGTTCAGGGGAACTATGGCTACACCTTC.

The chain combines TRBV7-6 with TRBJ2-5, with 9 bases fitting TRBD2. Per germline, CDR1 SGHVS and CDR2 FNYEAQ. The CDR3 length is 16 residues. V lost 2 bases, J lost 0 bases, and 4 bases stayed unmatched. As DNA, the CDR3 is TGTGCCAGCAGCTTAAGGGCTAGCGGGAACCAAGAGACCCAGTACTTC. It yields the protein CASSLRASGNQETQYF.

CDR3 loop: CAISEPGQGSTDTQYF. CDR3 DNA sequence: TGTGCCATCAGTGAGCCGGGACAGGGAAGCACAGATACGCAGTATTTT. The J gene is TRBJ2-3, the V gene TRBV10-3, with TRBD1 matching 9 bases. CDR3 length: 16 amino acids. Germline CDR1 is ENHRY and CDR2 is SYGVKD. V lost 2 bases, J lost 0 bases, and 3 bases stayed unmatched.

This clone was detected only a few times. CDR3 bases: TGTGCCTGGCTGACAGGTTCTGACGGGGCTTTCTTT. It codes for CAWLTGSDGAFF. The chain combines TRBV30 with TRBJ1-1, with a possible D match to TRBD1 (6 bases). The V end was cut by 5 bases, the J end by 11 bases, with 18 bases between. Germline CDR1 reads GTSNPN; CDR2 reads SVGIG (reference sequence). This CDR3 contains 12 residues. Filled out from reference TRBV30 and TRBJ1-1, the complete variable domain reads SQTIHQWPATLVQPVGSPLSLECTVEGTSNPNLYWYRQAAGRGLQLLFYSVGIGQISSEVPQNLSASRPQDRQFILSSKKLLLSDSGFYLCAWLTGSDGAFFGQGTRLTVV.

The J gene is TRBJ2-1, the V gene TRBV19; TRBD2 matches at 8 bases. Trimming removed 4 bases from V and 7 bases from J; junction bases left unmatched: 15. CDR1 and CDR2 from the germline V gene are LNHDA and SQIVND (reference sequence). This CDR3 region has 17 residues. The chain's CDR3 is CASSKSGGPRGGNEQFF. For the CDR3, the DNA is TGTGCCAGTAGTAAGTCGGGAGGGCCTCGGGGCGGGAATGAGCAGTTCTTC.

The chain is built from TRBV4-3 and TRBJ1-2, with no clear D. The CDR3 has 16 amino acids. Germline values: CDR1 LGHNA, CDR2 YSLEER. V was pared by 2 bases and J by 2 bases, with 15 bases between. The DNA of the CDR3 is TGCGCCAGCAGCCAAAATAACTGGGCAGGCAACTATGGCTACACCTTC. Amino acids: CASSQNNWAGNYGYTF.

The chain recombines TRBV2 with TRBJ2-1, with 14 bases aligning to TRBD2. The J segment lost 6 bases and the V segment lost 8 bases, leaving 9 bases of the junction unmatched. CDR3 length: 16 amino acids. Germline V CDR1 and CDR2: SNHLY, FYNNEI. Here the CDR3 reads CASRGLAGERGNEQFF. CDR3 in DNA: TGTGCCAGCCGGGGACTAGCGGGAGAGAGGGGCAATGAGCAGTTCTTC.

CDR3 loop: CASSFRTSGRHEQYF. The CDR3 DNA sequence: TGTGCCAGCAGCTTTCGGACTAGCGGGAGACACGAGCAGTACTTC. This rearrangement joins TRBV11-2 to TRBJ2-7; TRBD2 matches 13 bases. The germline gives CDR1 SGHAT, CDR2 FQNNGV. V gave up 3 bases and J gave up 5 bases; unmatched junction bases: 4. The CDR3 loop spans 15 amino acids.

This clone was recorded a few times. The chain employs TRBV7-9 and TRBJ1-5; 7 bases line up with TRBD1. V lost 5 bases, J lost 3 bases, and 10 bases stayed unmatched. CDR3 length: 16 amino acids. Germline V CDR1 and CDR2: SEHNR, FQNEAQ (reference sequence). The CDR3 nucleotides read TGTGCCAGCAGCCAGACGACAGGGTCGATCAATCAGCCCCAGCATTTT. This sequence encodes CASSQTTGSINQPQHF.

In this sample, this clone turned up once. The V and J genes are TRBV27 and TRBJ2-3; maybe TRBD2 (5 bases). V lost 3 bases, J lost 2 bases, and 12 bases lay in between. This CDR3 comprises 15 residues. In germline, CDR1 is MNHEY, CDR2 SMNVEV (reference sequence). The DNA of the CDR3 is TGTGCCAGCAGTTTGATGGAGGCCCACACAGATACGCAGTATTTT. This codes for CASSLMEAHTDTQYF.

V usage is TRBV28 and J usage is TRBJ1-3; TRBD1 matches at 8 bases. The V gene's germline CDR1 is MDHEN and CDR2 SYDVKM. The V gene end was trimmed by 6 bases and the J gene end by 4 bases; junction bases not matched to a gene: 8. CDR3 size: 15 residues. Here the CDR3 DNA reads TGTGCCAGCAGCCTTGCCCAGGGGGCGGGAAACACCATATATTTT. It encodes CASSLAQGAGNTIYF.

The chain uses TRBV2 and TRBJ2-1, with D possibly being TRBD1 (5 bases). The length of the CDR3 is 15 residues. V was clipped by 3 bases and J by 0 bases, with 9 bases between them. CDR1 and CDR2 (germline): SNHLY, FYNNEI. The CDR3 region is CASSDIQVSYNEQFF. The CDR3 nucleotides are TGTGCCAGCAGTGACATACAGGTCTCCTACAATGAGCAGTTCTTC.

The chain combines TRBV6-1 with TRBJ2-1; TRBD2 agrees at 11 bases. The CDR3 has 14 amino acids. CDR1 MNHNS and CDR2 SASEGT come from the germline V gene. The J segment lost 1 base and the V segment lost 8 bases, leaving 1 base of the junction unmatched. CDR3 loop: CASGTSGSYNEQFF. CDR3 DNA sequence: TGTGCCAGCGGGACTAGCGGTTCCTACAATGAGCAGTTCTTC.

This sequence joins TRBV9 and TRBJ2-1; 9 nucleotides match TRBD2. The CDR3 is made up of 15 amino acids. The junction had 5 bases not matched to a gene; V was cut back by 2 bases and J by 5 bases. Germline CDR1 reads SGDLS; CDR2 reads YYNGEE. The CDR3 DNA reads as TGTGCCAGCAGCGTGCAGGGACTAGCCGACAATGAGCAGTTCTTC. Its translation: CASSVQGLADNEQFF.

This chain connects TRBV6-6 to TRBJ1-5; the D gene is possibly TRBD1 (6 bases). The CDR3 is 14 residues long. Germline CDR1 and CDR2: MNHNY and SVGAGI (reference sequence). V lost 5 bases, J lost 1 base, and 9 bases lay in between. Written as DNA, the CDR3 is TGTGCCAGCAGTACGAGGGGGAGCAATCAGCCCCAGCATTTT. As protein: CASSTRGSNQPQHF.

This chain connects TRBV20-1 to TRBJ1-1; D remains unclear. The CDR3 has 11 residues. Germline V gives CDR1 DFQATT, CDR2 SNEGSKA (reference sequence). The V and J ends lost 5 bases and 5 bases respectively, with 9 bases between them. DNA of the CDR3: TGCAGTGCTCTCAAGGAGACTGAAGCTTTCTTT. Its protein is CSALKETEAFF.

CDR3 region: CASSLWAGGPNEQFF. CDR3 sequence (DNA): TGCGCCAGCAGCTTGTGGGCGGGAGGGCCCAATGAGCAGTTCTTC. The chain recombines TRBV5-1 with TRBJ2-1, with 9 bases fitting TRBD2. The V gene's germline CDR1 is SGHRS and CDR2 YFSETQ. The CDR3 is made up of 15 amino acids. The J segment lost 6 bases and the V segment lost 1 base, leaving 5 bases of the junction unmatched.

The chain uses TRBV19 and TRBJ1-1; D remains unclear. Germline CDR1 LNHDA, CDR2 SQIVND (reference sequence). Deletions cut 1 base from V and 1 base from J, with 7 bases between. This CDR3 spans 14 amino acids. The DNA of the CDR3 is TGTGCCAGTAGTATAGGAGGCACGAACACTGAAGCTTTCTTT. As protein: CASSIGGTNTEAFF. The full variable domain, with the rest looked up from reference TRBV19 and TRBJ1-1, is DGGITQSPKYLFRKEGQNVTLSCEQNLNHDAMYWYRQDPGQGLRLIYYSQIVNDFQKGDIAEGYSVSREKKESFPLTVTSAQKNPTAFYLCASSIGGTNTEAFFGQGTRLTVV.

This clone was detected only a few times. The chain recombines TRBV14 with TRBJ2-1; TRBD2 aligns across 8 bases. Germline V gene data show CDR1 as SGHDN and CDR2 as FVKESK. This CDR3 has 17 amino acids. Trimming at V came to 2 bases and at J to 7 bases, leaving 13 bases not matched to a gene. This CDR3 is CASSQTRGLGKGNEQFF. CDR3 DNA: TGTGCCAGCAGCCAAACAAGGGGACTAGGCAAAGGGAATGAGCAGTTCTTC.

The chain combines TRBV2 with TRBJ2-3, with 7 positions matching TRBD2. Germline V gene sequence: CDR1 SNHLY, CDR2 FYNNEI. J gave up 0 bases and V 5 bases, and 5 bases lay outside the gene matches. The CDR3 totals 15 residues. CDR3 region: CASSRAAGSTDTQYF. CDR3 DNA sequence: TGTGCCAGCAGTAGGGCAGCGGGAAGCACAGATACGCAGTATTTT.

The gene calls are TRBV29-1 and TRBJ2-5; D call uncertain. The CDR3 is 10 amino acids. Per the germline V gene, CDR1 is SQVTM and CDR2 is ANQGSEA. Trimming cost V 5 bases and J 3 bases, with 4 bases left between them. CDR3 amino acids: CSVQEETQYF. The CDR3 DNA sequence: TGCAGCGTTCAGGAAGAGACCCAGTACTTC.